The 10 T cell receptor beta chains below were found in one sample sequenced in a study of cytomegalovirus exposure and HLA in healthy donors. Use of 60 Vbeta and 13 Jbeta primers characterized the PCR. Repertoires were generated with immunoSEQ multiplex PCR, while TCRdb's copy carries only in-frame clones and drops some. Altogether 90,000 to 120,000 clones are present, about three quarters being singletons, with the ten largest covering about 5%. The specimen was PBMCs. These TCRs come from a woman between 18 and 30 years old in good health and CMV-seropositive.

This clone occurred a few times. The chain carries TRBV28 and TRBJ1-2; the D is unclear. V dropped 6 bases and J dropped 8 bases, with 13 bases sitting between them. The CDR3 extends over 12 amino acids. Germline-derived CDR1 and CDR2 are MDHEN and SYDVKM. CDR3 amino acids: CASSWEGGGYTF. In nucleotides, the CDR3 is TGTGCCAGCAGCTGGGAGGGAGGCGGCTACACCTTC.

The chain joins TRBV19 to TRBJ2-1; 11 bases are shared with TRBD2. In germline, CDR1 is LNHDA, CDR2 SQIVND (reference sequence). Trimming at V came to 7 bases and at J to 8 bases, leaving 10 bases not matched to a gene. This CDR3 spans 15 amino acids. CDR3 protein: CASTLLAGGGYEQFF. CDR3 sequence (DNA): TGTGCCAGTACCCTCCTAGCGGGAGGAGGGTATGAGCAGTTCTTC.

The V gene is TRBV13, the J gene TRBJ1-1; D is uncertain. Germline V gene sequence: CDR1 PRHDT, CDR2 FYEKMQ (reference sequence). The V end was cut by 4 bases, the J end by 4 bases, with 7 bases between. The CDR3 loop spans 12 amino acids. The chain's CDR3 is CASSWGGTEAFF. The CDR3, as DNA: TGTGCCAGCAGCTGGGGAGGCACTGAAGCTTTCTTT.

This clone was counted only a few times. CDR3 loop: CASSTGQGQETQYF. Written as DNA, the CDR3 is TGTGCCAGCAGCACGGGACAGGGACAAGAGACCCAGTACTTC. This chain connects TRBV5-8 to TRBJ2-5; 9 bases are a match to TRBD1. CDR3 length: 14 residues. Germline V gene sequence: CDR1 SGHTS, CDR2 YDEGEE. V was clipped by 4 bases and J by 2 bases; unmatched bases: 3.

The chain has TRBV5-1 and TRBJ1-3; D unresolved. Trimming took 0 bases from V and 2 from J, leaving 9 bases between them. The CDR3 has 15 amino acids. Germline CDR1 SGHRS, CDR2 YFSETQ. The DNA of the CDR3 is TGCGCCAGCAGCTTGGCAGGCGGGGCTGGAAACACCATATATTTT. This sequence encodes CASSLAGGAGNTIYF.

This chain joins TRBV7-2 and TRBJ2-3; D is perhaps TRBD2 (5 bases). Looked up from germline, CDR1 is SGHTA and CDR2 is FQGNSA. Trimming took 5 bases from V and 9 from J, leaving 21 bases between them. The CDR3 extends over 15 amino acids. The CDR3 loop reads CASSPAGTSGGTQYF. In DNA, the CDR3 is TGTGCCAGCAGCCCCGCCGGAACGTCGGGCGGGACGCAGTATTTT. Supplemented by reference TRBV7-2 and TRBJ2-3, the full variable domain reads GAGVSQSPSNKVTEKGKDVELRCDPISGHTALYWYRQSLGQGLEFLIYFQGNSAPDKSGLPSDRFSAERTGGSVSTLTIQRTQQEDSAVYLCASSPAGTSGGTQYFGPGTRLTVL.

The V call is TRBV5-8, the J call TRBJ2-3; 9 bases fit TRBD1. CDR3 size: 17 residues. The junction had 8 bases not matched to a gene; V was cut back by 0 bases and J by 3 bases. Germline loops: CDR1 SGHTS, CDR2 YDEGEE. CDR3 in amino acids: CASSLAATGGFTDTQYF. For the CDR3, the DNA is TGTGCCAGCAGCTTGGCCGCTACAGGGGGCTTTACAGATACGCAGTATTTT. The complete variable domain, with remaining parts taken from reference TRBV5-8 and TRBJ2-3, reads EAGVTQSPTHLIKTRGQQATLRCSPISGHTSVYWYQQALGLGLQFLLWYDEGEERNRGNFPPRFSGRQFPNYSSELNVNALELEDSALYLCASSLAATGGFTDTQYFGPGTRLTVL.

This chain links TRBV7-6 with TRBJ1-4, with 12 bases that match TRBD1. Germline CDR1 reads SGHVS; CDR2 reads FNYEAQ. This CDR3 is 15 amino acids long. Trimming at V came to 4 bases and at J to 7 bases, leaving 4 bases not matched to a gene. The CDR3 coding sequence is TGTGCCAGCAGCTCAAAGGGACAGGGGGCTGAAAAACTGTTTTTT. This encodes CASSSKGQGAEKLFF.

In its sample, this clone was seen once. The chain links TRBV5-5 to TRBJ1-1; 11 nucleotides agree with TRBD1. J lost 5 bases, V lost 1 base, and 10 bases had no gene match. This CDR3 has 17 residues. Per germline, CDR1 SGHKS and CDR2 YYEKEE (reference sequence). Here the CDR3 DNA reads TGTGCCAGCAGCTTGTCCGGACAGGGGGCAAAGGGAACTGAAGCTTTCTTT. Encoded protein: CASSLSGQGAKGTEAFF.

This clone appeared a few times. The chain couples TRBV6-5 to TRBJ2-1; 8 nucleotides line up with TRBD1. CDR3 length: 14 residues. CDR1 is MNHEY, CDR2 SVGAGI, per germline. V lost 7 bases to trimming and J lost 8 bases; unmatched junction nucleotides: 10. Written as DNA, the CDR3 is TGTGCCAGCACCAGGGGGGCAGGGGGCTATGAGCAGTTCTTC. Amino acids: CASTRGAGGYEQFF.